This is a list of T cell receptor beta chains from one sample in a study of T cell repertoires in cytomegalovirus infection. From the reads, TCRdb called clonotypes with MiXCR, one entry per CDR3 protein. Of roughly 730,000 distinct CDR3 sequences listed, 33% are singletons. Their cognate antigens are unknown. This specimen consisted of cultured PBMCs, obtained from culture after CMV antigen stimulation. All receptors come from a human donor in good health (CMV status not recorded). Some clones in this sample may be carry-over from other donors' samples. Each CDR3 is given with its conserved first and last residue. The order of the fields is CDR3 protein, V gene, J gene.

CASSFNPGVRETQYF,TRBV5-5,TRBJ2-5
CSVDTGYTF,TRBV29-1,TRBJ1-2
CASSQRGQETQYF,TRBV3-1,TRBJ2-5
CASSERGRGSGANVLTF,TRBV7-2,TRBJ2-6
CASSYAGLGSTDTQYF,TRBV7-2,TRBJ2-3
CASIRGSEQYF,TRBV2,TRBJ2-7
CASSEGGLRVYEQYF,TRBV6-1,TRBJ2-7
CASSSETGQNTQYF,TRBV7-2,TRBJ2-3
CASSMGEGGATTDTQYF,TRBV12-3/TRBV12-4,TRBJ2-3
CASSQNSYLTVNTEAFF,TRBV7-8,TRBJ1-1
CASSLGLAHRNEQFF,TRBV28,TRBJ2-1
CASSWGPGLGEEKLFF,TRBV5-1,TRBJ1-4
CASSYSNREIGYEQYF,TRBV6-6,TRBJ2-7
CASWDAGGTEAFF,TRBV2,TRBJ1-1
CASILQGGYTEAFF,TRBV12-3/TRBV12-4,TRBJ1-1
CASSLLGDSPLHF,TRBV12-3/TRBV12-4,TRBJ1-6
CASSRQGAGAEAFF,TRBV6-1,TRBJ1-1
CASGRDSETQYF,TRBV7-2,TRBJ2-5